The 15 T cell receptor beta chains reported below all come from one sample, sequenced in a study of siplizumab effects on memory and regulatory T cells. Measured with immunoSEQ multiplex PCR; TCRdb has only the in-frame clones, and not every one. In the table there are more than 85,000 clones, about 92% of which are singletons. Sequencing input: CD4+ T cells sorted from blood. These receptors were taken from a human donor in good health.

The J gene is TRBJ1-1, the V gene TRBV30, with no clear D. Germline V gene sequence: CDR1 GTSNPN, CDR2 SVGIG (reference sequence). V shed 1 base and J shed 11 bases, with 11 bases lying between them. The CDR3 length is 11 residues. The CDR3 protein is CAWSENKKAFF. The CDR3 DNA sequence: TGTGCCTGGAGTGAGAATAAAAAGGCTTTCTTT.

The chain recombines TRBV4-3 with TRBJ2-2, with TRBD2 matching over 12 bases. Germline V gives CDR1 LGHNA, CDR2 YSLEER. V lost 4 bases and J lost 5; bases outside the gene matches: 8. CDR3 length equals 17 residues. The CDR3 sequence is CASSLQLAGGETGELFF. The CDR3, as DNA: TGCGCCAGCAGCCTACAACTAGCGGGAGGTGAGACCGGGGAGCTGTTTTTT.

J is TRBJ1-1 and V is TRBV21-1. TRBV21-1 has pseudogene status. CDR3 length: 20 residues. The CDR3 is CASSKVEESPGRTMNTEAFF. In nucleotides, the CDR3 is TGTGCCAGCAGCAAAGTAGAAGAATCACCGGGACGCACCATGAACACTGAAGCTTTCTTT.

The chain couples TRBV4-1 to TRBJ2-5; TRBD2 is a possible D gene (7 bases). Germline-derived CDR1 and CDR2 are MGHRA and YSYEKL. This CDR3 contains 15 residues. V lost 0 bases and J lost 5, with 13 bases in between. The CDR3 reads CASSQDQWGGETQYF. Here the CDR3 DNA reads TGCGCCAGCAGCCAAGATCAGTGGGGGGGCGAGACCCAGTACTTC.

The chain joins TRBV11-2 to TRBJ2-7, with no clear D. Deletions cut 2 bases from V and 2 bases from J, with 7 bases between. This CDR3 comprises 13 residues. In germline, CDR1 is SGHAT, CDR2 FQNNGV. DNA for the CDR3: TGTGCCAGCAGCTTATCGGCAGCCTACGAGCAGTACTTC. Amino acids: CASSLSAAYEQYF.

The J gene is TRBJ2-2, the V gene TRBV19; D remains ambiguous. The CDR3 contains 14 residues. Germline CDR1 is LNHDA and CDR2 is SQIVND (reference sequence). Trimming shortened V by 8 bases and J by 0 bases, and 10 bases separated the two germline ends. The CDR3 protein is CASRRVANTGELFF. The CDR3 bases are TGTGCCAGTCGCCGGGTCGCGAACACCGGGGAGCTGTTTTTT. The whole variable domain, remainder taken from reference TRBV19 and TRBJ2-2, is DGGITQSPKYLFRKEGQNVTLSCEQNLNHDAMYWYRQDPGQGLRLIYYSQIVNDFQKGDIAEGYSVSREKKESFPLTVTSAQKNPTAFYLCASRRVANTGELFFGEGSRLTVL.

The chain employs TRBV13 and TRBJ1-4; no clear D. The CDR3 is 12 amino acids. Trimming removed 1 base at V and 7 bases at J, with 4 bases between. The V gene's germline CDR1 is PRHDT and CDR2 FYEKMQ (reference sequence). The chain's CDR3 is CASSLAGEKLFF. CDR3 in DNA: TGTGCCAGCAGCTTAGCAGGTGAAAAACTGTTTTTT.

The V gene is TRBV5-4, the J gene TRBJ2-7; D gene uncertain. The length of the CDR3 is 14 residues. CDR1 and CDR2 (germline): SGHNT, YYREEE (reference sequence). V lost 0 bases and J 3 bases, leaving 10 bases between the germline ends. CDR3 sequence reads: CASSLGGSDYEQYF. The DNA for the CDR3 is TGTGCCAGCAGCTTGGGTGGTTCCGACTACGAGCAGTACTTC.

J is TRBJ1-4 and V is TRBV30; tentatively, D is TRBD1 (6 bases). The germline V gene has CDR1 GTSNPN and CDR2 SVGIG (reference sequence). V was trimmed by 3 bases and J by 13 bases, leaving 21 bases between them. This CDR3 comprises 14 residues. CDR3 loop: CAWRAPGERGPLFF. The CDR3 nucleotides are TGTGCCTGGAGGGCCCCCGGGGAGCGGGGGCCACTGTTTTTT.

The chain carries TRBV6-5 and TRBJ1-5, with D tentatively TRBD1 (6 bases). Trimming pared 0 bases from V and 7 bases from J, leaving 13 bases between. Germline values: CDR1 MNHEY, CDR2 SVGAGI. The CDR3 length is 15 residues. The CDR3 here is CASSYSSGGRQPQHF. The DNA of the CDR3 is TGTGCCAGCAGTTACTCGAGTGGGGGCAGACAGCCCCAGCATTTT.

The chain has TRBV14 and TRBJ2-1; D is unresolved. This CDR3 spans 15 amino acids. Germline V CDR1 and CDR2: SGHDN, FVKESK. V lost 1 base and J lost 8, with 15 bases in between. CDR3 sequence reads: CASSQVGLELDEQFF. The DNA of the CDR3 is TGTGCCAGCAGCCAAGTAGGGCTTGAATTGGATGAGCAGTTCTTC.

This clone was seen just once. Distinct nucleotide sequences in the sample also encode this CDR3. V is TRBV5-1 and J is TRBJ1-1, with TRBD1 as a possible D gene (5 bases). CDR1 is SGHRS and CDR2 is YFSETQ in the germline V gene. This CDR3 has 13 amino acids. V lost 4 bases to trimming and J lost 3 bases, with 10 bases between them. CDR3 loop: CASSPGTDTEAFF. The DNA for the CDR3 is TGCGCCAGCAGCCCCGGGACCGACACTGAAGCTTTCTTT. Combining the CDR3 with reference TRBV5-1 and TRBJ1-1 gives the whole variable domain KAGVTQTPRYLIKTRGQQVTLSCSPISGHRSVSWYQQTPGQGLQFLFEYFSETQRNKGNFPGRFSGRQFSNSRSEMNVSTLELGDSALYLCASSPGTDTEAFFGQGTRLTVV.

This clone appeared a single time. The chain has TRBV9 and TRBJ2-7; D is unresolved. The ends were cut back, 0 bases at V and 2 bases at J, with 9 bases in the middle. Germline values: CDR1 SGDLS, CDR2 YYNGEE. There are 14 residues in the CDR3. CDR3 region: CASSVGQSTYEQYF. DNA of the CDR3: TGTGCCAGCAGCGTAGGGCAATCAACCTACGAGCAGTACTTC.

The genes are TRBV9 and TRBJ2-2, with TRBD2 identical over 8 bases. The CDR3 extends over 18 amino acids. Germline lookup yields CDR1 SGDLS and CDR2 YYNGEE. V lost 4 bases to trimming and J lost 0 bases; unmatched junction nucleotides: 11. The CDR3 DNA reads TGTGCCAGCAGCTCCGGGGGGGGGACCTACGCGAACACCGGGGAGCTGTTTTTT. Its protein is CASSSGGGTYANTGELFF.

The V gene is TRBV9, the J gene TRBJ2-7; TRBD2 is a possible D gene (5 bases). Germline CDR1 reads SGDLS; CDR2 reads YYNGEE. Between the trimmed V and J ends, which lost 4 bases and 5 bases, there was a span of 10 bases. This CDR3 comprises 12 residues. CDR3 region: CASSRGGDEQYF. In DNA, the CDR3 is TGTGCCAGCAGCCGGGGTGGGGACGAGCAGTACTTC. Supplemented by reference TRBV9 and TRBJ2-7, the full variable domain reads DSGVTQTPKHLITATGQRVTLRCSPRSGDLSVYWYQQSLDQGLQFLIQYYNGEERAKGNILERFSAQQFPDLHSELNLSSLELGDSALYFCASSRGGDEQYFGPGTRLTVT.